This TCR beta chain came from a study of blood T cell repertoires in COVID-19. Study in general: Spain, Italy and the United States supplied samples that represented acute and convalescent COVID-19.

The CDR3 covers 19 residues. Germline V lookup: CDR1 SGHAT, CDR2 FQNNGV. The ends lost 5 bases at V and 2 bases at J; junction bases unmatched: 17. TCRdb keeps only in-frame clones here, not all; method: immunoSEQ multiplex PCR. The data contain fewer than 300,000 clones, 86% of them singletons. The source material was peripheral blood. V is TRBV11-2 and J is TRBJ1-5, with 8 nucleotides matching TRBD1. This receptor was identified in a woman between 25 and 40 years old with COVID-19, enrolled during active disease. CDR3: CASSPGQGSVPFGNQPQHF. The CDR3 bases are TGTGCCAGCAGCCCCGGACAGGGCTCCGTTCCGTTCGGCAATCAGCCCCAGCATTTT.